These 11 T cell receptor beta chains share one sample of origin, sequenced in a study of T cells in localized non-small cell lung cancer. The repertoire was sequenced with immunoSEQ multiplex PCR; TCRdb's copy has only in-frame clones and lacks some. The table includes some 3,400 clones, about 22% detected once. This material consisted of lung tumor tissue, taken before any cancer treatment. The origin of the receptors is a woman aged 40 to 75 with stage I lung adenocarcinoma.

This clone is judged medium-sized. V usage is TRBV11-3 and J usage is TRBJ2-1, with D uncertain. V was shortened by 4 bases and J by 7 bases, with 14 bases between the two germline ends. This CDR3 has 14 amino acids. Germline values: CDR1 SGHNT, CDR2 YENEEA. CDR3 amino acids: CASSSPPAVNEQFF. DNA of the CDR3: TGTGCCAGCAGCTCTCCGCCGGCAGTTAATGAGCAGTTCTTC.

The chain uses TRBV7-6 and TRBJ2-1; 10 bases match TRBD2. Unmatched junction bases numbered 6, after V lost 1 base and J lost 9 bases. The germline V gene encodes CDR1 SGHVS and CDR2 FNYEAQ. The CDR3 is 15 residues long. CDR3 sequence reads: CASSLVLAGVTEQFF. For the CDR3, the DNA is TGTGCCAGCAGCTTAGTGCTAGCGGGAGTCACTGAGCAGTTCTTC.

This clone has more than one count but fewer than ten. J is TRBJ1-2 and V is TRBV11-3; 8 positions match TRBD1. The CDR3 extends over 14 amino acids. Per germline, CDR1 SGHNT and CDR2 YENEEA. Unmatched junction bases numbered 8, after V lost 3 bases and J lost 8 bases. The CDR3 DNA follows: TGTGCCAGCAGCTTCACAGGGGGATCTTTGGGCTACACCTTC. It codes for CASSFTGGSLGYTF.

The chain links TRBV7-6 to TRBJ2-7, with a tentative D call TRBD2 (7 bases). The germline V and J ends were trimmed by 2 bases and 6 bases, with 14 bases remaining between them. The CDR3 has 14 amino acids. Germline V gene sequence: CDR1 SGHVS, CDR2 FNYEAQ. This CDR3 reads CASSLWGGKREQYF. As DNA, the CDR3 is TGTGCCAGCAGCTTATGGGGGGGCAAACGCGAGCAGTACTTC.

This clone appeared a few times. CDR3 DNA: TGTGCCAGCTCATCAATGAATAATGAAAAACTGTTTTTT. This sequence encodes CASSSMNNEKLFF. The genes are TRBV18 and TRBJ1-4; D is ambiguous. The germline V and J ends were trimmed by 5 bases and 4 bases, with 8 bases remaining between them. The CDR3 length is 13 residues. Germline V gives CDR1 KGHSH, CDR2 LQKENI.

V gene TRBV6-8 combines with J gene TRBJ1-2; D remains unclear. The CDR3 has 14 amino acids. The V and J ends lost 0 bases and 2 bases respectively, with 7 bases between them. Germline CDR1 MNHGY, CDR2 SAAAGT. CDR3 amino acids: CASSYSYDNYGYTF. The CDR3 bases are TGTGCCAGCAGTTACTCCTACGACAACTATGGCTACACCTTC.

This clone has only a few counts. The chain recombines TRBV11-3 with TRBJ2-7; the match to TRBD2 covers 13 bases. Germline V gives CDR1 SGHNT, CDR2 YENEEA. The CDR3 runs to 14 residues. The J segment lost 9 bases and the V segment lost 4 bases, leaving 6 bases of the junction unmatched. The CDR3 DNA is TGTGCCAGCAGCTCGGGACTAGCGGGGCTGGGGCAGTACTTC. Its protein is CASSSGLAGLGQYF.

This chain uses TRBV15 with TRBJ1-5; tentative D call: TRBD1 (5 bases). The CDR3 runs 14 residues. The germline V and J ends were trimmed by 9 bases and 3 bases, with 15 bases remaining between them. Germline values: CDR1 LNHNV, CDR2 YYDKDF (reference sequence). CDR3 sequence reads: CATGQGSLNQPQHF. The CDR3 coding sequence is TGTGCCACGGGGCAGGGCAGCCTCAATCAGCCCCAGCATTTT. The whole variable domain, remainder taken from reference TRBV15 and TRBJ1-5, is DAMVIQNPRYQVTQFGKPVTLSCSQTLNHNVMYWYQQKSSQAPKLLFHYYDKDFNNEADTPDNFQSRRPNTSFCFLDIRSPGLGDTAMYLCATGQGSLNQPQHFGDGTRLSIL.

The V gene is TRBV6-4, the J gene TRBJ2-1; TRBD2 agrees at 11 bases. Germline lookup yields CDR1 MRHNA and CDR2 SNTAGT. This CDR3 region has 15 residues. V trimming: 6 bases; J trimming: 5 bases; junction bases outside the gene matches: 6. The CDR3 protein is CASRRFSGRDNEQFF. The DNA for the CDR3 is TGTGCCAGCAGACGATTTAGCGGGAGGGACAATGAGCAGTTCTTC.

By its share, this clone is medium-sized. V usage is TRBV12-5 and J usage is TRBJ2-7; 8 bases are shared with TRBD1. The CDR3 has 13 residues. Germline V CDR1 and CDR2: LGHNT, FRNRAP. DNA for the CDR3: TGTGCCAGCTCGGGACAGGTCGACTACGAGCAGTACTTC. Its translation: CASSGQVDYEQYF. Supplemented by reference TRBV12-5 and TRBJ2-7, the full variable domain reads DARVTQTPRHKVTEMGQEVTMRCQPILGHNTVFWYRQTMMQGLELLAYFRNRAPLDDSGMPKDRFSAEMPDATLATLKIQPSEPRDSAVYFCASSGQVDYEQYFGPGTRLTVT.

The table lists this clone with a few counts. CDR3 in DNA: TGTGCCAGCAGCTTGGATGCAGGGGGCTCCTACAATGAGCAGTTCTTC. This gives the protein CASSLDAGGSYNEQFF. The rearrangement joins TRBV11-3 to TRBJ2-1; 7 positions agree with TRBD1. CDR3 length: 16 amino acids. Trimming took 3 bases from V and 0 from J; bases not matched to a gene: 5. Germline-derived CDR1 and CDR2 are SGHNT and YENEEA.